These 12 T cell receptor beta chains share one sample of origin, sequenced in a study of T cells in Graves' hyperthyroidism and ophthalmopathy. It was RNA transcripts that yielded the amplified TCR beta CDR3 regions. A set of HTBI primers served as the primers for a first-round RT-PCR of the TCR CDR3. Each CDR3 protein gets one entry after TCRdb re-called the multiplex PCR reads with MiXCR. Found here are about 300,000 distinct CDR3 sequences, roughly 18% of them singletons; the top ten hold under 45%. The sequencing sample was made of blood. Receptor source: a man in his fifties with Graves' ophthalmopathy.

J is TRBJ1-1 and V is TRBV4-2, with D uncertain. V gave up 0 bases and J gave up 5 bases, with 7 bases separating them. Germline lookup yields CDR1 LGHNA and CDR2 YNFKEQ. This CDR3 has 13 amino acids. This chain's CDR3 is CASSQERMTEAFF. The CDR3 nucleotides are TGTGCCAGCAGCCAAGAAAGGATGACTGAAGCTTTCTTT.

This clonotype was observed at least ten times. The chain couples TRBV2 to TRBJ2-3; either TRBD1 or TRBD2 may fit D (5 bases each). CDR1 and CDR2 from the germline V gene are SNHLY and FYNNEI. The ends were cut back, 8 bases at V and 5 bases at J, with 11 bases in the middle. This CDR3 contains 12 residues. The CDR3 nucleotides are TGTGCCAGCCGGGACGGCGGAGATACGCAGTATTTT. It specifies CASRDGGDTQYF.

This chain uses TRBV5-1 with TRBJ2-7; D is unclear. The germline V gene has CDR1 SGHRS and CDR2 YFSETQ. The CDR3 has 15 amino acids. The V and J ends lost 4 bases and 2 bases respectively, with 16 bases between them. CDR3 DNA sequence: TGCGCCAGCAGCCCGCGAGGCAGCGATACCTACGAGCAGTACTTC. Protein: CASSPRGSDTYEQYF. The variable domain in full, completed from reference TRBV5-1 and TRBJ2-7, reads KAGVTQTPRYLIKTRGQQVTLSCSPISGHRSVSWYQQTPGQGLQFLFEYFSETQRNKGNFPGRFSGRQFSNSRSEMNVSTLELGDSALYLCASSPRGSDTYEQYFGPGTRLTVT.

This clonotype was recorded many times. The rearrangement links TRBV12-3 or TRBV12-4 to TRBJ1-2; no firm D call. The CDR3 totals 12 residues. V was clipped by 4 bases and J by 7 bases, with 10 bases between them. Here the CDR3 reads CASSSVVSGYTF. CDR3 bases: TGTGCCAGCAGTTCAGTCGTCTCTGGCTACACCTTC.

Ten or more counts support this clonotype. This chain links TRBV7-6 with TRBJ2-7; 7 bases fit TRBD1. The CDR3 totals 15 residues. Per germline, CDR1 SGHVS and CDR2 FNYEAQ. V lost 1 base and J lost 5; bases outside the gene matches: 8. The DNA of the CDR3 is TGTGCCAGCAGCTTAGGGACAGGTGGTGTCCACGAGCAGTACTTC. It specifies CASSLGTGGVHEQYF.

This clonotype was picked up many times. The genes are TRBV6-2 or TRBV6-3 and TRBJ2-1, with 7 bases lining up with TRBD2. The CDR3 has 17 residues. V gave up 2 bases and J gave up 3 bases; unmatched junction bases: 10. Looked up from germline, CDR1 is MNHEY and CDR2 is SVGEGT. In DNA, the CDR3 is TGTGCCAGCAGTTACCCCCTAGGTGGGAGGGGCTACAATGAGCAGTTCTTC. Translating it yields CASSYPLGGRGYNEQFF.

This clonotype was observed many times. The J gene is TRBJ2-7, the V gene TRBV29-1, with 8 bases fitting TRBD2. This CDR3 has 13 residues. In germline, CDR1 is SQVTM, CDR2 ANQGSEA. Losses at the gene ends were 3 bases for V and 5 bases for J; bases not matched to a gene: 6. CDR3 sequence reads: CSVDIAGIDEQYF. The CDR3 DNA follows: TGCAGCGTTGATATAGCGGGAATCGACGAGCAGTACTTC.

This clonotype appeared many times. The chain has TRBV20-1 and TRBJ1-2; weak D call: TRBD1 (6 bases). Trimming took 1 base from V and 6 from J, leaving 24 bases between them. This CDR3 contains 17 residues. The germline CDR1 and CDR2 sequences are DFQATT and SNEGSKA (reference sequence). CDR3 bases: TGCAGTGCTAGAGGTTGGGACTGGCAGGGGATCTCGGATGGCTACACCTTC. Residues: CSARGWDWQGISDGYTF.

This clonotype was found many times. V usage is TRBV3-1 and J usage is TRBJ2-1; 7 bases align to TRBD2. Per the germline V gene, CDR1 is LGHDT and CDR2 is YNNKEL (reference sequence). This CDR3 is built from 14 residues. J lost 6 bases, V lost 1 base, and 3 bases had no gene match. This CDR3 reads CASSQGGRGNEQFF. The CDR3 DNA follows: TGTGCCAGCAGCCAAGGCGGGAGAGGCAATGAGCAGTTCTTC.

This clonotype was counted many times. J is TRBJ2-3 and V is TRBV7-2; 8 bases map to TRBD1. This CDR3 is 15 amino acids long. Per the germline V gene, CDR1 is SGHTA and CDR2 is FQGNSA. Trimming removed 2 bases from V and 4 bases from J; junction bases left unmatched: 5. DNA for the CDR3: TGTGCCAGCAGCTTAATTGCAGGGGGCGCAGATACGCAGTATTTT. Its protein product is CASSLIAGGADTQYF.

This clonotype was seen a few times. The chain links TRBV20-1 to TRBJ1-5; D not certain. Between the trimmed V and J ends, which lost 3 bases and 1 base, there was a span of 7 bases. The CDR3 contains 13 residues. CDR1 DFQATT and CDR2 SNEGSKA come from the germline V gene (reference sequence). Here the CDR3 reads CSARTMSNQPQHF. The CDR3 DNA reads TGCAGTGCTAGGACTATGAGCAATCAGCCCCAGCATTTT.

This clonotype occurred many times. The CDR3 DNA reads as TGTGCCACCACTCGGGACACCGGACAAGAGACCCAGTACTTC. This codes for CATTRDTGQETQYF. The V gene is TRBV15, the J gene TRBJ2-5, with a weak D call TRBD1 (6 bases). CDR3 length equals 14 residues. Germline V gene data show CDR1 as LNHNV and CDR2 as YYDKDF (reference sequence). V was pared by 7 bases and J by 2 bases, with 14 bases between.